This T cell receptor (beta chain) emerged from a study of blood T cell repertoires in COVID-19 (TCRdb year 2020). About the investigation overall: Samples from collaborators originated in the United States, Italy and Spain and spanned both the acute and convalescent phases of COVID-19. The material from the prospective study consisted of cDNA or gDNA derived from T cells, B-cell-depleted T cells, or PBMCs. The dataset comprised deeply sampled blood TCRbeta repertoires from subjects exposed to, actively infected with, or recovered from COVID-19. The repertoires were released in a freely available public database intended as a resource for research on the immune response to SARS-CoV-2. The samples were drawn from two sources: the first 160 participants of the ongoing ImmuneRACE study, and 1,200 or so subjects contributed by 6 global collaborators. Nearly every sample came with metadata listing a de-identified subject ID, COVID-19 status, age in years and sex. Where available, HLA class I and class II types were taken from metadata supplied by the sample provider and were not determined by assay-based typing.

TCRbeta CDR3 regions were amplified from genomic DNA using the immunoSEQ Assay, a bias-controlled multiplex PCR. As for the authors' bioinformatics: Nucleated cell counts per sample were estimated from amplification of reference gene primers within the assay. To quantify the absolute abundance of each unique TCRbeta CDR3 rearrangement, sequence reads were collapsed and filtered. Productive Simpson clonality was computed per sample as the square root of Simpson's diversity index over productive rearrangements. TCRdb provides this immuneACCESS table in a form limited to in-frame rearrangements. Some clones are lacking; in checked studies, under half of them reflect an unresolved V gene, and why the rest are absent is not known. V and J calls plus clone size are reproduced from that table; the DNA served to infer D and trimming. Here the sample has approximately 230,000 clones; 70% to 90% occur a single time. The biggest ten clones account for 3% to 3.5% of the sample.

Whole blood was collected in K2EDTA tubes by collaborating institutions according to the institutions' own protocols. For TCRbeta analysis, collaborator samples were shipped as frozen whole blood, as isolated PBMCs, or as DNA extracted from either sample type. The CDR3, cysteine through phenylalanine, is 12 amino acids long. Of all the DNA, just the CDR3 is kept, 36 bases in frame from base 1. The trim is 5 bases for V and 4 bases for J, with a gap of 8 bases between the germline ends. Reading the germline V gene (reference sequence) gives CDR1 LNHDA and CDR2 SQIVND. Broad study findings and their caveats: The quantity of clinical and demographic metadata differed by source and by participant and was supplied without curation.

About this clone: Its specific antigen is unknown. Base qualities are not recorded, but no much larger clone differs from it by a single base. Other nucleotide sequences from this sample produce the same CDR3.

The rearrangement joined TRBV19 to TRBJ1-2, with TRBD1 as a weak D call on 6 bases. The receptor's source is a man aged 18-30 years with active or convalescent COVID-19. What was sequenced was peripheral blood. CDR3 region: CASSLQGYGYTF. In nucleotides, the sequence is TGTGCCAGTAGTTTACAGGGCTATGGCTACACCTTC. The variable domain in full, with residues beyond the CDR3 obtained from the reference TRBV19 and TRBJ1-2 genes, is DGGITQSPKYLFRKEGQNVTLSCEQNLNHDAMYWYRQDPGQGLRLIYYSQIVNDFQKGDIAEGYSVSREKKESFPLTVTSAQKNPTAFYLCASSLQGYGYTFGSGTRLTVV.